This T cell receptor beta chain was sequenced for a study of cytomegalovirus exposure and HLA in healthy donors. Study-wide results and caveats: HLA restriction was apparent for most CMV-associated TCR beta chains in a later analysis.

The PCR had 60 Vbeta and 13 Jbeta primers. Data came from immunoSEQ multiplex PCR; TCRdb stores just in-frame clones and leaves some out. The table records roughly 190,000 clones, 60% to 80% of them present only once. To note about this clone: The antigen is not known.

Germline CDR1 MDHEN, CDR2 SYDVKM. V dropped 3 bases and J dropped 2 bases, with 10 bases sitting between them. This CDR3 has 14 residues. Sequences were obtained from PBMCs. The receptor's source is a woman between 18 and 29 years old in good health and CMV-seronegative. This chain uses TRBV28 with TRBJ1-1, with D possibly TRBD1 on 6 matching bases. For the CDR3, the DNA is TGTGCCAGCAGTTTGGTACAGGGAAACACTGAAGCTTTCTTT. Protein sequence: CASSLVQGNTEAFF.